This TCR beta chain was sequenced for a study of blood T cell repertoires in COVID-19 (TCRdb year 2020). About the full investigation: Samples covering the acute and convalescent phases of COVID-19 were provided by collaborators in the United States, Italy and Spain. The prospective study material was composed of cDNA or gDNA derived from T cells, B-cell-depleted T cells, or PBMCs. The dataset comprised deeply sampled blood TCRbeta repertoires from subjects exposed to, actively infected with, or recovered from COVID-19. The repertoires were released in a freely available public database intended as a resource for research on the immune response to SARS-CoV-2. Samples were obtained from the ongoing ImmuneRACE study (first 160 participants) and from 1,000 to 1,500 subjects provided by 6 global collaborators. Nearly every sample came with metadata listing a de-identified subject ID, COVID-19 status, age in years and sex. Where HLA class I and class II types were available, the types were taken from metadata supplied by the sample provider, not from assay-based typing. What the study reported, not specific to this receptor: Clinical and demographic metadata were provided uncurated, with the amount varying by source and participant.

TCRbeta CDR3 regions were amplified from genomic DNA using the immunoSEQ Assay, a bias-controlled multiplex PCR. Per the source publication's procedure: Nucleated cell counts per sample were estimated from amplification of reference gene primers within the assay. To quantify the absolute abundance of each unique TCRbeta CDR3 rearrangement, sequence reads were collapsed and filtered. For each sample, productive Simpson clonality was calculated as the square root of Simpson's diversity index across productive rearrangements. This immuneACCESS table, as held by TCRdb, lists in-frame sequences with V and J called but not all clones. Of the missing ones, under half trace to an unresolved V gene in checked studies; the others have no known cause. V, J and clone size are taken as reported in that table, and D and trimming were inferred from the DNA itself. The table for this sample lists under 200,000 clones; more than 70% of them were counted only once. About 6.3% of the sample is held by the ten biggest clonotypes.

Note on this clone: Its recognized antigen is unknown. There are no base qualities to consult, and no much larger clone falls within one base.

Collaborating institutions collected whole blood in K2EDTA tubes following their own protocols. For TCRbeta analysis, collaborator samples were shipped as frozen whole blood, as isolated PBMCs, or as DNA extracted from either sample type. Trimming takes 6 bases from V and 4 bases from J, and the germline ends sit 18 bases apart. The CDR3 goes from the cysteine to the phenylalanine over 15 residues. Only the CDR3 portion is preserved as DNA: 45 bases, with reading frame beginning at the first base. Sequences SNHLY (CDR1) and FYNNEI (CDR2) are obtained from the germline V gene. Sequenced input: peripheral blood. Here the chain combines TRBV2 and TRBJ2-5, with TRBD1 as a weak D call on 6 bases. The origin of this receptor is a man aged 40-50 years with active or convalescent COVID-19. CDR3 region: CASSQVGAVGETQYF. The bases read TGTGCCAGCAGCCAAGTGGGGGCGGTGGGAGAGACCCAGTACTTC. The full variable domain, completed from the reference TRBV2 and TRBJ2-5 proteins outside the CDR3, reads EPEVTQTPSHQVTQMGQEVILRCVPISNHLYFYWYRQILGQKVEFLVSFYNNEISEKSEIFDDQFSVERPDGSNFTLKIRSTKLEDSAMYFCASSQVGAVGETQYFGPGTRLLVL.